Listed here are 29 T cell receptor beta chains from one sample, sequenced in a study of CD8+ T cells in alopecia areata. Indicated treatment: oral pan-JAK inhibitor, 5-10 mg twice daily. RNA extraction was followed by reverse transcription into cDNA, which acted as the sequencing template. Libraries were prepared by immunoSEQ multiplex PCR; TCRdb keeps only in-frame clonotypes and omits some of them. The sample lists over 150,000 clones; approximately 53% were seen once. Sample: CD8+ T cells sorted from blood, taken at week 24, from a patient treated with tofacitinib. These TCRs come from a human donor with alopecia areata.

The V gene is TRBV7-9, the J gene TRBJ2-1; D unresolved. CDR1 SEHNR and CDR2 FQNEAQ come from the germline V gene (reference sequence). Trimming removed 7 bases from V and 6 bases from J, with 4 bases in between. The CDR3 is 10 residues long. CDR3 sequence (DNA): TGTGCCAGCAAAGGCAATGAGCAGTTCTTC. It is translated as CASKGNEQFF.

This clone came up a few times. The V and J genes are TRBV5-6 and TRBJ1-5; D is perhaps TRBD1 (6 bases). V was pared by 7 bases and J by 2 bases, with 13 bases between. Germline CDR1 and CDR2: SGHDT and YYEEEE. This CDR3 has 14 residues. The CDR3 coding sequence is TGTGCCAGCGGGAGGGGGAGAGGCAATCAGCCCCAGCATTTT. This gives the protein CASGRGRGNQPQHF.

V gene TRBV30 combines with J gene TRBJ1-1; a weak D match, TRBD1 (5 bases). The CDR3 totals 14 residues. CDR1 and CDR2 (germline): GTSNPN, SVGIG (reference sequence). V lost 4 bases to trimming and J lost 2 bases, with 14 bases between them. The CDR3: CAWKPGAFNTEAFF. The CDR3, as DNA: TGTGCCTGGAAACCCGGGGCCTTTAACACTGAAGCTTTCTTT.

This clone was detected only once. The J gene is TRBJ2-3, the V gene TRBV25-1, with D maybe TRBD1 (6 bases). The germline gives CDR1 MGHDK, CDR2 SYGVNS. Trimming took 2 bases from V and 0 from J, leaving 9 bases between them. The CDR3 loop spans 15 amino acids. The CDR3 loop reads CASSERDTSTDTQYF. In DNA, the CDR3 is TGTGCCAGCAGTGAAAGGGACACTAGCACAGATACGCAGTATTTT.

The gene calls are TRBV27 and TRBJ2-1; 10 nucleotides align to TRBD2. CDR1 and CDR2 from the germline V gene are MNHEY and SMNVEV (reference sequence). V gave up 5 bases and J gave up 0 bases; unmatched junction bases: 4. CDR3 length: 16 residues. The CDR3 DNA reads TGTGCCAGCAGTCGGACTAGCGGTAGCTCCTACAATGAGCAGTTCTTC. Translation gives CASSRTSGSSYNEQFF.

The count of this clone is one. The genes are TRBV25-1 and TRBJ1-4; D not certain. Trimming took off 8 bases at V and 0 bases at J, with 10 bases between the two ends. Germline V gene sequence: CDR1 MGHDK, CDR2 SYGVNS. The CDR3 runs 14 residues. Here the CDR3 DNA reads TGTGCCAGCGCCATGACTGCAACTAATGAAAAACTGTTTTTT. The encoded protein is CASAMTATNEKLFF.

The chain combines TRBV7-6 with TRBJ1-2, with 7 bases aligning to TRBD1. CDR3 length: 16 residues. The germline gives CDR1 SGHVS, CDR2 FNYEAQ. V trimming: 4 bases; J trimming: 3 bases; junction bases outside the gene matches: 11. As DNA, the CDR3 is TGTGCCAGCAGCTCATTGGACAGGCCCCCGTACTATGGCTACACCTTC. Protein product: CASSSLDRPPYYGYTF.

The chain carries TRBV7-2 and TRBJ2-1, with D unresolved. V shed 3 bases and J shed 5 bases, with 8 bases lying between them. Germline V gene lookup returns CDR1 SGHTA and CDR2 FQGNSA. The CDR3 length is 13 residues. The CDR3 sequence is CASSFWQNNEQFF. The CDR3 DNA reads as TGTGCCAGCAGCTTCTGGCAGAACAATGAGCAGTTCTTC.

The chain joins TRBV12-5 to TRBJ2-5; TRBD1 matches 7 bases. With 9 bases clipped from V and 3 bases from J, the junction kept 10 bases outside the gene matches. CDR1 is LGHNT, CDR2 FRNRAP, per germline. This CDR3 has 14 residues. This CDR3 reads CAREGTGQEETQYF. CDR3 DNA sequence: TGTGCTAGAGAGGGGACCGGACAGGAAGAGACCCAGTACTTC.

The chain joins TRBV4-3 to TRBJ2-2, with D hard to call. The germline V gene has CDR1 LGHNA and CDR2 YSLEER. The V end was cut by 4 bases, the J end by 5 bases, with 5 bases between. The CDR3 runs to 12 residues. The CDR3 sequence is CASSPRTGELFF. The CDR3 DNA sequence: TGCGCCAGCAGCCCCCGGACCGGGGAGCTGTTTTTT.

The chain employs TRBV29-1 and TRBJ1-1; D gene uncertain. With 6 bases removed from V and 2 bases from J, the gap between germline ends came to 4 bases. The CDR3 consists of 10 residues. Per the germline V gene, CDR1 is SQVTM and CDR2 is ANQGSEA. The CDR3 protein is CSVLNTEAFF. Here the CDR3 DNA reads TGCAGCGTCTTAAACACTGAAGCTTTCTTT.

The chain joins TRBV6-1 to TRBJ2-5, with 15 bases fitting TRBD2. Trimming removed 4 bases from V and 5 bases from J; junction bases left unmatched: 17. The CDR3 spans 20 residues. CDR1 MNHNS and CDR2 SASEGT come from the germline V gene. The CDR3 DNA reads as TGTGCCAGCAGTGGGAGATGGACTAGCGGGGGGGCGTATCACAGTGAGACCCAGTACTTC. This sequence encodes CASSGRWTSGGAYHSETQYF.

This clone was seen more than once but under ten times. The chain has TRBV19 and TRBJ1-5; D not certain. V was clipped by 7 bases and J by 2 bases, with 15 bases between them. This CDR3 spans 15 amino acids. The germline V gene has CDR1 LNHDA and CDR2 SQIVND (reference sequence). The CDR3 protein is CASTPGGSGNQPQHF. DNA of the CDR3: TGTGCCAGTACCCCCGGAGGAAGTGGCAATCAGCCCCAGCATTTT.

The sample holds a few counts of this clone. This sequence joins TRBV5-4 and TRBJ1-4; 9 bases line up with TRBD1. CDR3 length equals 15 residues. CDR1 SGHNT and CDR2 YYREEE come from the germline V gene (reference sequence). V lost 3 bases, J lost 7 bases, and 7 bases stayed unmatched. The CDR3 DNA sequence: TGTGCCAGCAGCTCTTGGACAGGGGCGGCTGAAAAACTGTTTTTT. This sequence encodes CASSSWTGAAEKLFF.

The chain links TRBV14 to TRBJ2-7; 11 nucleotides line up with TRBD1. Germline assignment: CDR1 SGHDN and CDR2 FVKESK. The CDR3 is 15 amino acids. J gave up 2 bases and V 3 bases, and 3 bases lay outside the gene matches. CDR3 nucleotides: TGTGCCAGCAGCCAGGGACAGGGGGTTACCTACGAGCAGTACTTC. Translating it yields CASSQGQGVTYEQYF.

This chain uses TRBV27 with TRBJ1-2; no clear D. The germline V gene has CDR1 MNHEY and CDR2 SMNVEV (reference sequence). This CDR3 has 15 amino acids. V shed 0 bases and J shed 5 bases, with 13 bases lying between them. The CDR3 loop is CASSLSGTTQYGYTF. The CDR3 nucleotides are TGTGCCAGCAGTTTATCGGGAACGACTCAGTATGGCTACACCTTC.

The chain couples TRBV7-8 to TRBJ2-5, with 7 bases aligning to TRBD1. V shed 1 base, J shed 4 bases, and the junction held 3 bases outside the gene matches. The length of the CDR3 is 14 residues. The germline V gene has CDR1 SGHVS and CDR2 FQNEAQ. The CDR3 sequence: CASSLVPGGETQYF. The DNA for the CDR3 is TGTGCCAGCAGCTTAGTTCCAGGGGGAGAGACCCAGTACTTC.

Only a few counts were recorded for this clone. This rearrangement joins TRBV7-9 to TRBJ1-5; no definite D call. V was trimmed by 5 bases and J by 6 bases, leaving 14 bases between them. The CDR3 is 14 amino acids. Germline values: CDR1 SEHNR, CDR2 FQNEAQ (reference sequence). CDR3 sequence (DNA): TGTGCCAGCAGCCCCGAGTTCGTGGGTCAGCCCCAGCATTTT. Translation: CASSPEFVGQPQHF.

The chain is built from TRBV5-4 and TRBJ1-1, with 7 bases that match TRBD1. V shed 0 bases and J 7 bases; nucleotides not matched to a gene: 6. In germline, CDR1 is SGHNT, CDR2 YYREEE (reference sequence). The CDR3 spans 14 residues. As DNA, the CDR3 is TGTGCCAGCAGCTTGGCGAGTGGACAGGATGAAGCTTTCTTT. This gives the protein CASSLASGQDEAFF.

V gene TRBV29-1 combines with J gene TRBJ2-1; a possible D gene is TRBD2 (5 bases). Trimming removed 0 bases at V and 4 bases at J, with 13 bases between. CDR3 length: 15 residues. CDR1 is SQVTM, CDR2 ANQGSEA, per germline. CDR3 sequence: CSVEDAQDLYNEQFF. CDR3 sequence (DNA): TGCAGCGTTGAAGATGCCCAGGACTTATACAATGAGCAGTTCTTC.

The chain joins TRBV29-1 to TRBJ1-2; 7 bases are shared with TRBD1. The V gene's germline CDR1 is SQVTM and CDR2 ANQGSEA. The CDR3 contains 17 residues. V shed 6 bases and J 0 bases; nucleotides not matched to a gene: 16. The CDR3 nucleotides read TGCAGCGTCAATTTACTAAATAACAGGGGAGCTAACTATGGCTACACCTTC. The encoded protein is CSVNLLNNRGANYGYTF.

This clone was found a few times. The chain combines TRBV10-2 with TRBJ2-3; 7 positions match TRBD2. The trim removed 5 bases at V and 2 bases at J, leaving 4 bases unmatched. CDR1 is WSHSY, CDR2 SAAADI, per germline. The CDR3 totals 14 residues. Here the CDR3 DNA reads TGCGCCAGCAGTCGGGGGGTGATCACAGATACGCAGTATTTT. Translated, it gives CASSRGVITDTQYF.

This clone has more than one count but fewer than ten. The chain couples TRBV29-1 to TRBJ1-1, with a tentative D call TRBD1 (5 bases). From germline, CDR1 is SQVTM and CDR2 ANQGSEA. V lost 7 bases and J 4 bases, leaving 16 bases between the germline ends. There are 13 residues in the CDR3. CDR3 coding DNA: TGCAGCGCTGCCGACAGTGTCGGCACTGAAGCTTTCTTT. Its protein is CSAADSVGTEAFF.

This chain uses TRBV7-6 with TRBJ1-6; TRBD1 matches at 7 bases. V shed 4 bases and J 9 bases; nucleotides not matched to a gene: 3. The germline CDR1 and CDR2 sequences are SGHVS and FNYEAQ. The CDR3 length is 13 residues. CDR3 sequence (DNA): TGTGCCAGCAGCTCGGGACAGCTTTCACCCCTCCACTTT. It is translated as CASSSGQLSPLHF.

V usage is TRBV13 and J usage is TRBJ2-7, with D perhaps given as TRBD1 or TRBD2 (5 bases each). The CDR3 runs to 15 residues. Germline V gene data show CDR1 as PRHDT and CDR2 as FYEKMQ (reference sequence). V shed 6 bases and J shed 3 bases, with 18 bases lying between them. CDR3 sequence reads: CASSSASRDDYEQYF. DNA of the CDR3: TGTGCCAGCAGTTCAGCATCCCGGGACGACTACGAGCAGTACTTC.

The chain recombines TRBV9 with TRBJ2-7; 12 nucleotides align to TRBD2. Germline V gene sequence: CDR1 SGDLS, CDR2 YYNGEE. The CDR3 is made up of 14 amino acids. J was trimmed by 7 bases and V by 3 bases; bases with no gene match: 5. CDR3 protein: CASSASGGAEEQYF. Written as DNA, the CDR3 is TGTGCCAGCAGCGCTAGCGGGGGGGCAGAGGAGCAGTACTTC.

This sequence joins TRBV6-5 and TRBJ1-2; D gene ambiguous. The CDR3 spans 13 residues. V lost 0 bases, J lost 4 bases, and 6 bases lay in between. Germline CDR1 MNHEY, CDR2 SVGAGI. In DNA form, the CDR3 reads TGTGCCAGCAGTTACTCGAGCTCCTATGGCTACACCTTC. It yields the protein CASSYSSSYGYTF.

V usage is TRBV9 and J usage is TRBJ2-7, with TRBD1 matching over 7 bases. Trimming took 4 bases from V and 0 from J; bases not matched to a gene: 4. The CDR3 runs 14 residues. The V gene's germline CDR1 is SGDLS and CDR2 YYNGEE. The CDR3 spells CASSSGDSSYEQYF. In nucleotides, the CDR3 is TGTGCCAGCAGCAGTGGGGACAGCTCCTACGAGCAGTACTTC.

The chain links TRBV29-1 to TRBJ1-2, with D perhaps matching TRBD1 (6 bases). The ends were cut back, 5 bases at V and 3 bases at J, with 19 bases in the middle. This CDR3 comprises 15 residues. Germline CDR1 reads SQVTM; CDR2 reads ANQGSEA. This CDR3 is CSVPTMTGADYGYTF. DNA of the CDR3: TGCAGCGTTCCCACCATGACGGGGGCCGACTATGGCTACACCTTC. Combining the CDR3 with reference TRBV29-1 and TRBJ1-2 gives the whole variable domain SAVISQKPSRDICQRGTSLTIQCQVDSQVTMMFWYRQQPGQSLTLIATANQGSEATYESGFVIDKFPISRPNLTFSTLTVSNMSPEDSSIYLCSVPTMTGADYGYTFGSGTRLTVV.